This T cell receptor (beta chain) stems from a study of blood T cell repertoires in COVID-19 (dated by TCRdb to 2018 to 2020). Describing the broader study: Samples from collaborators originated in the United States, Italy and Spain and spanned both the acute and convalescent phases of COVID-19. The prospective study material was composed of cDNA or gDNA derived from T cells, B-cell-depleted T cells, or PBMCs. The dataset comprised deeply sampled blood TCRbeta repertoires from subjects exposed to, actively infected with, or recovered from COVID-19. The repertoires were made available in a free public database intended to serve as a resource for research on the immune response to SARS-CoV-2. Samples came from the ongoing ImmuneRACE study (first 160 participants) plus 1,254 subjects from 6 global collaborators. A de-identified subject ID, COVID-19 status, age in years and sex were almost always included in the sample metadata. Where HLA class I and class II types were available, the types were taken from metadata supplied by the sample provider, not from assay-based typing. Summary of the overall study and its limitations: How much clinical and demographic metadata was included differed by source and by participant, and the metadata was provided uncurated.

The immunoSEQ Assay, a bias-controlled multiplex PCR, was used to amplify TCRbeta CDR3 regions from genomic DNA. On the study's bioinformatics: The number of nucleated cells in each sample was estimated by amplification of reference gene primers within the assay. Sequence reads were collapsed and filtered to measure the absolute abundance of every unique TCRbeta CDR3 rearrangement. For each sample, productive Simpson clonality was calculated as the square root of Simpson's diversity index across productive rearrangements. TCRdb re-hosts the immuneACCESS table, in-frame sequences only. Its copies lack some clones; in the studies checked, an unresolved V gene accounts for under half of them, and the cause for the rest is not known. V, J and clone size were drawn from that table, and D and trimming were deduced from the DNA. Across this sample there are 100,000 to 150,000 clones, with around 80% seen only once. The ten largest clonotypes hold under 45% of the sample.

This clone showed up just once. Its antigen remains undetermined. No much larger clone exists at a distance of one base, and base qualities are not known. There are 13 amino acids in the CDR3, from cysteine to phenylalanine inclusive. CDR3 DNA only is kept here, 39 bases in frame from base 1. Trimming at the junction amounts to 5 bases on V and 0 bases on J, and the germline ends lie 8 bases apart. The germline V gene (reference sequence) specifies MNHEY as CDR1 and SMNVEV as CDR2. Whole blood was collected in K2EDTA tubes by collaborating institutions according to the institutions' own protocols. Collaborator samples were shipped for TCRbeta analysis as frozen whole blood, isolated PBMCs, or DNA extracted from either sample type.

This sequence uses TRBV27 and TRBJ2-7; the D gene assignment is ambiguous. The sequencing input was peripheral blood. The source of this sequence is a man aged 40-50 years with active or convalescent COVID-19. The DNA sequence reads TGTGCCAGCAGTAGACAAAACTCCTACGAGCAGTACTTC. Translated, this is CASSRQNSYEQYF.